Reported below is one T cell receptor (beta chain). The antigen remains unidentified. These data originate in a study of CD8 T cells in ankylosing spondylitis. Study observations and caveats: Reactive arthritis synovial fluid and blood previously showed some of these motif variants. Typical of ankylosing spondylitis blood, it appeared, was a TCR beta motif of eight highly homologous variants. As reported, disease-linked clones showed significant enrichment in matched ankylosing spondylitis synovial fluid.

For TCR beta, libraries came from quantitative 5'-RACE with molecular barcodes. Each CDR3 protein gets one entry after TCRdb re-called the 5' RACE reads with MiXCR. The table has 150,000 to 200,000 distinct CDR3 sequences, 11% seen once. CDR1 is LGHNA, CDR2 YNFKEQ, per germline. V was pared by 1 base and J by 3 bases, with 12 bases between. CDR3 length equals 15 residues. This receptor was identified in a male donor with ankylosing spondylitis or in good health (not recorded which). The sample consisted of blood, either unsorted or a sorted T cell fraction (not recorded which). This chain joins TRBV4-2 and TRBJ2-5; perhaps TRBD1 as D (5 bases). The CDR3: CASSQGGEDKETQYF. CDR3 DNA: TGTGCCAGCAGCCAAGGGGGCGAAGATAAAGAGACCCAGTACTTC.